The TCR beta chain under discussion was sequenced for a study of blood T cell repertoires in COVID-19. The wider study: Specimens from acute and convalescent COVID-19 originated in the United States, Italy and Spain. The cDNA or gDNA used as material had been derived from T cells, B-cell-depleted T cells, or PBMCs.

The protocol was immunoSEQ multiplex PCR, while the TCRdb copy is restricted to in-frame clones and leaves out a portion. The table has about 73,000 clones, 65% to 85% seen once. V lost 4 bases to trimming and J lost 7 bases; unmatched junction nucleotides: 4. The CDR3 contains 13 residues. Germline lookup yields CDR1 KGHSH and CDR2 LQKENI. The TCR originated in a woman aged 55-69 years with acute or convalescent COVID-19. The sequenced material came from peripheral blood. The chain uses TRBV18 and TRBJ2-1, with 7 nucleotides matching TRBD2. CDR3 residues: CASSLKAGNEQFF. The DNA of the CDR3 is TGTGCCAGCTCACTTAAAGCGGGAAATGAGCAGTTCTTC.